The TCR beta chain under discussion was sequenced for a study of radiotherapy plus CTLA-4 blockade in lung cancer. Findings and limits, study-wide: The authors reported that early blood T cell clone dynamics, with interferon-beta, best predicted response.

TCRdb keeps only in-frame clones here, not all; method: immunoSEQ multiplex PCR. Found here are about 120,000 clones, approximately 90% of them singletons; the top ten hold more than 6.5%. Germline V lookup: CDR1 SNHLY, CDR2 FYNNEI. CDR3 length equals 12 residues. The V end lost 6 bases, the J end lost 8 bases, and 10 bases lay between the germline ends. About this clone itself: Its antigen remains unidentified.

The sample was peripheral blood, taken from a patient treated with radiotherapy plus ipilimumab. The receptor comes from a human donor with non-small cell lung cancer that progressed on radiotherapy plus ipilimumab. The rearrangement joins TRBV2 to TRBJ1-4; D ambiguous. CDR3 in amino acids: CASRPGGEKLFF. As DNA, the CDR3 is TGTGCCAGCAGGCCGGGCGGAGAAAAACTGTTTTTT.